The present T cell receptor beta chain was sequenced within a study of T cell responses to AZD1222 COVID-19 vaccine. The study's findings and limits: Epitopes outside B.1.351 and B.1.1.7 mutated regions reportedly drew nearly half of spike TCRs. Seropositive AZD1222 recipients at baseline numbered only five or six. Donors, mostly white British, included more females; clonal diversity was possibly underestimated. Repertoires were obtained only post-peak T cell response.

The protocol was immunoSEQ multiplex PCR, while the TCRdb copy is restricted to in-frame clones and leaves out a portion. The table records fewer than 150,000 clones, 70% to 90% of them present only once. CDR3 length: 18 residues. From germline, CDR1 is MGHRA and CDR2 YSYEKL. V dropped 0 bases and J dropped 6; count of bases not matched to a gene: 13. This clone was counted between two and nine times. What it binds is not known. The chain recombines TRBV4-1 with TRBJ2-2; TRBD1 aligns across 7 bases. The TCR sequence derives from an adult in good health. Sample: peripheral blood, taken on day 0 of AZD1222 vaccination. The DNA of the CDR3 is TGCGCCAGCAGCCAAGATGCTTGGGGCTCAAGGGGGCCCGGGGAGCTGTTTTTT. This sequence encodes CASSQDAWGSRGPGELFF.